This entry features one T cell receptor (beta chain) sequence. These data originate in a study of memory CD4+ T cells and cytomegalovirus serostatus. The sort gate was single viable CD3+CD4+CD8-CD45RO+ cells for memory CD4+ T cells. This CDR3 spans 15 amino acids. V lost 2 bases and J lost 5; bases outside the gene matches: 7. The germline CDR1 and CDR2 sequences are SGHAT and FQNNGV. Here immunoSEQ multiplex PCR was the method, and the copy in TCRdb shows in-frame clones only, minus some. The repertoire holds about 82,000 clones, with about 85% as singletons. The sequence was collected from an adult in good health and CMV-seronegative. This chain links TRBV11-2 with TRBJ2-5, with 8 bases matching TRBD2. Material: memory CD4+ T cells from blood. Here the CDR3 reads CASSLSGGHGETQYF. DNA of the CDR3: TGTGCCAGCAGCTTAAGCGGGGGACACGGGGAGACCCAGTACTTC.